These 8 T cell receptor beta chains originate from one sample sequenced in a study of metastatic and nonmetastatic thyroid tumors. Using MiXCR, TCRdb re-called clones from the PCR reads. The data contain roughly 20,000 clones, about 30% of them singletons. There were no patients who had received any treatment before thyroid surgery. Sample: blood. The receptors originated from a female donor with papillary thyroid cancer or a benign thyroid nodule (not recorded which). Some clones in this sample may be carry-over from other donors' samples.

This clone was seen at least ten times. V and J are TRBV2 and TRBJ1-1; no firm D call. Germline assignment: CDR1 SNHLY and CDR2 FYNNEI. Trimming took 2 bases from V and 4 from J, leaving 11 bases between them. The CDR3 length is 14 residues. DNA of the CDR3: TGTGCCAGCAGTGAACTACAGAAATTCACTGAAGCTTTCTTT. This sequence encodes CASSELQKFTEAFF.

This chain links TRBV6-2 or TRBV6-3 with TRBJ2-1; 9 bases map to TRBD2. The germline V gene encodes CDR1 MNHEY and CDR2 SVGEGT. The CDR3 contains 14 residues. Trimming took 2 bases from V and 5 from J; bases not matched to a gene: 1. CDR3 amino acids: CASSYASGNNEQFF. The CDR3 DNA follows: TGTGCCAGCAGTTACGCTAGCGGGAACAATGAGCAGTTCTTC.

This clone was detected many times. The rearrangement uses TRBV6-2 or TRBV6-3 and TRBJ2-4; 10 bases fit TRBD1. Germline V CDR1 and CDR2: MNHEY, SVGEGT. The CDR3 sequence is 14 residues long. V shed 7 bases and J 8 bases; nucleotides not matched to a gene: 8. CDR3 sequence reads: CASTLRTGGDIQYF. CDR3 DNA: TGTGCCAGCACCCTTCGGACAGGGGGTGACATTCAGTACTTC.

This clone has only one observation. This chain links TRBV7-2 with TRBJ1-1, with 8 bases that match TRBD1. CDR3 size: 15 residues. The germline gives CDR1 SGHTA, CDR2 FQGNSA. V lost 5 bases to trimming and J lost 1 base; unmatched junction nucleotides: 6. The CDR3 DNA follows: TGTGCCAGCAGCGCCTCAGGGGGCTCGAACACTGAAGCTTTCTTT. Its protein is CASSASGGSNTEAFF. Using reference TRBV7-2 and TRBJ1-1 for the parts outside the CDR3, the full variable domain is GAGVSQSPSNKVTEKGKDVELRCDPISGHTALYWYRQSLGQGLEFLIYFQGNSAPDKSGLPSDRFSAERTGGSVSTLTIQRTQQEDSAVYLCASSASGGSNTEAFFGQGTRLTVV.

The chain couples TRBV4-1 to TRBJ2-5, with no clear D. This CDR3 spans 16 amino acids. V was shortened by 0 bases and J by 5 bases, with 16 bases between the two germline ends. CDR1 is MGHRA and CDR2 is YSYEKL in the germline V gene. The CDR3 protein is CASSQDPAWGGETQYF. The DNA for the CDR3 is TGCGCCAGCAGCCAAGACCCGGCGTGGGGTGGTGAGACCCAGTACTTC.

This chain uses TRBV3-1 with TRBJ1-5; D ambiguous. This CDR3 is 15 amino acids long. The germline CDR1 and CDR2 sequences are LGHDT and YNNKEL (reference sequence). Trimming cost V 0 bases and J 3 bases, with 9 bases left between them. The CDR3 region is CASSQDGQDNQPQHF. In DNA, the CDR3 is TGTGCCAGCAGCCAAGACGGGCAGGACAATCAGCCCCAGCATTTT.

In this sample, this clone turned up many times. A much larger clone lies a single base off, so this may be a read error. Within the sample, other DNA sequences also encode this same CDR3. The chain joins TRBV4-3 to TRBJ1-1; D might be TRBD1 (6 bases). Germline V gives CDR1 LGHNA, CDR2 YSLEER. The CDR3 loop spans 17 amino acids. Trimming left V 3 bases short and J 2 bases short, with 19 bases between. The CDR3 protein is CASSQGLWGAPNTEAFF. DNA for the CDR3: TGCGCCAGCAGCCAGGGCCTTTGGGGGGCACCAAACACTGAAGCTTTCTTT.

For this clone: The junction departs from the called germline gene at one end, perhaps through a read error. The genes are TRBV28 and TRBJ2-6, with D possibly matching TRBD1 (5 bases). In germline, CDR1 is MDHEN, CDR2 SYDVKM. The CDR3 covers 14 residues. The CDR3 bases are TGTGCCAGCAGGACCCGCTCTGGGGCCTACGTCCTGACTTTC. The encoded protein is CASRTRSGAYVLTF.